Below are 16 T cell receptor beta chains sequenced from a single sample in a study of cytomegalovirus exposure and HLA in healthy donors (dated by TCRdb to 2016 to 2017). Library generation was performed with the immunoSEQ multiplex PCR assay. For the multiplex PCR, a mixture combining 60 forward primers for TCR Vbeta segments and 13 reverse primers for TCR Jbeta segments was used. Held by TCRdb, this immuneACCESS table contains in-frame sequences only and omits some clones. Under half of the omission traces to an unresolved V gene where checked; the cause of the rest is unknown. Recorded for this sample are roughly 180,000 clones; approximately 81% of them occurred a single time. Around 0.96% of the sample is in the top ten clones. Sequenced: PBMCs. All receptors come from a man younger than 45 in good health and CMV-seronegative.

The V gene is TRBV11-2, the J gene TRBJ2-1; 7 nucleotides align to TRBD1. The germline CDR1 and CDR2 sequences are SGHAT and FQNNGV. Trimming took 5 bases from V and 0 from J; bases not matched to a gene: 4. CDR3 length equals 15 residues. The CDR3: CASSDRAISYNEQFF. The DNA for the CDR3 is TGTGCCAGCAGCGACAGGGCCATCTCCTACAATGAGCAGTTCTTC.

V is TRBV5-1 and J is TRBJ1-1; TRBD1 aligns across 7 bases. The CDR3 sequence is 17 residues long. Germline V gene lookup returns CDR1 SGHRS and CDR2 YFSETQ. V was clipped by 0 bases and J by 10 bases; unmatched bases: 18. CDR3 in amino acids: CASSLEGIEQGRKGAFF. In DNA form, the CDR3 reads TGCGCCAGCAGCTTGGAAGGTATTGAACAGGGGCGCAAAGGAGCTTTCTTT.

The V gene is TRBV7-9, the J gene TRBJ2-7; 9 bases are shared with TRBD1. Germline values: CDR1 SEHNR, CDR2 FQNEAQ (reference sequence). The length of the CDR3 is 15 residues. V shed 4 bases, J shed 5 bases, and the junction held 9 bases outside the gene matches. The CDR3 is CASSWTGQGTDEQYF. The CDR3 bases are TGTGCCAGCAGCTGGACTGGACAGGGGACTGACGAGCAGTACTTC.

This rearrangement joins TRBV2 to TRBJ2-1; 9 nucleotides align to TRBD2. CDR1 is SNHLY and CDR2 is FYNNEI in the germline V gene. The junction had 8 bases not matched to a gene; V was cut back by 10 bases and J by 4 bases. The CDR3 covers 14 residues. The CDR3 DNA reads TGTGCCATAGGGACTAGCCTACGTTACAATGAGCAGTTCTTC. Amino acids: CAIGTSLRYNEQFF.

This clone has only one observation. This sequence joins TRBV7-3 and TRBJ2-7, with D possibly being TRBD1 (6 bases). V lost 5 bases and J lost 0, with 11 bases in between. Germline CDR1 and CDR2: SGHTA and FQGTGA. This CDR3 is 14 amino acids long. CDR3: CASSPGTNSYEQYF. The CDR3 DNA is TGTGCCAGCAGCCCCGGGACAAACTCCTACGAGCAGTACTTC. The full variable domain, completed using reference TRBV7-3 and TRBJ2-7, is GAGVSQTPSNKVTEKGKYVELRCDPISGHTALYWYRQSLGQGPEFLIYFQGTGAADDSGLPNDRFFAVRPEGSVSTLKIQRTERGDSAVYLCASSPGTNSYEQYFGPGTRLTVT.

DNA of the CDR3: TGTGCCACCAGCAGAGATTTAGCCCCGATACAGGGTGGCCTCTTCGAGCAGTACTTC. It specifies CATSRDLAPIQGGLFEQYF. This sequence joins TRBV15 and TRBJ2-7, with a weak D call TRBD1 (6 bases). Trimming took 0 bases from V and 6 from J, leaving 27 bases between them. The CDR3 covers 19 residues. Per the germline V gene, CDR1 is LNHNV and CDR2 is YYDKDF (reference sequence). The full variable domain, with the rest looked up from reference TRBV15 and TRBJ2-7, is DAMVIQNPRYQVTQFGKPVTLSCSQTLNHNVMYWYQQKSSQAPKLLFHYYDKDFNNEADTPDNFQSRRPNTSFCFLDIRSPGLGDTAMYLCATSRDLAPIQGGLFEQYFGPGTRLTVT.

The chain employs TRBV6-5 and TRBJ2-7; D call uncertain. Germline CDR1 MNHEY, CDR2 SVGAGI. V was cut by 2 bases and J by 2 bases, with 7 bases left in between. This CDR3 comprises 13 residues. The CDR3 spells CASSYERTYEQYF. DNA for the CDR3: TGTGCCAGCAGTTACGAGAGGACCTACGAGCAGTACTTC.

The CDR3 DNA sequence: TGTGCCATTGCACCGGGACAGGGGGCTGGGGCCAACGTCCTGACTTTC. Translated: CAIAPGQGAGANVLTF. The J gene is TRBJ2-6, the V gene TRBV6-6, with 11 bases identical to TRBD1. With V trimmed by 10 bases and J by 2 bases, 7 bases remained unmatched. Germline V lookup: CDR1 MNHNY, CDR2 SVGAGI (reference sequence). The CDR3 totals 16 residues.

V gene TRBV29-1 combines with J gene TRBJ2-1, with 7 bases matching TRBD2. Germline lookup yields CDR1 SQVTM and CDR2 ANQGSEA. V trimming: 4 bases; J trimming: 3 bases; junction bases outside the gene matches: 3. The CDR3 runs to 13 residues. CDR3 coding DNA: TGCAGCGTTGGGGGGGGTTTCTACAATGAGCAGTTCTTC. This sequence encodes CSVGGGFYNEQFF.

The chain carries TRBV7-8 and TRBJ2-3; possible D gene TRBD2, 7 bases. CDR1 and CDR2 from the germline V gene are SGHVS and FQNEAQ. The CDR3 covers 16 residues. Trimming removed 7 bases at V and 1 base at J, with 18 bases between. The CDR3 region has the DNA TGTGCCAGCAACCTAAGGGGGGGAGGAGGCACAGATACGCAGTATTTT. It codes for CASNLRGGGGTDTQYF.

The chain joins TRBV6-1 to TRBJ2-3, with 9 bases identical to TRBD2. The V and J ends lost 3 bases and 2 bases, in that order; junction bases with no gene match: 0. Germline V CDR1 and CDR2: MNHNS, SASEGT. The CDR3 covers 14 residues. The CDR3 protein is CASSEGLATDTQYF. The CDR3 coding sequence is TGTGCCAGCAGTGAGGGACTAGCCACAGATACGCAGTATTTT.

The chain carries TRBV28 and TRBJ1-2; 7 nucleotides align to TRBD1. CDR1 and CDR2 (germline): MDHEN, SYDVKM. The CDR3 extends over 12 amino acids. The ends lost 6 bases at V and 4 bases at J; junction bases unmatched: 2. CDR3 sequence reads: CASRDRSYGYTF. The CDR3, as DNA: TGTGCCAGCAGGGACAGGAGCTATGGCTACACCTTC.

V usage is TRBV5-1 and J usage is TRBJ1-6; D is undetermined. Germline-derived CDR1 and CDR2 are SGHRS and YFSETQ. Trimming took 0 bases from V and 0 from J, leaving 4 bases between them. This CDR3 region has 15 residues. The CDR3 region has the DNA TGCGCCAGCAGCTTGGAGAGCTCCTATAATTCACCCCTCCACTTT. Its protein product is CASSLESSYNSPLHF.

The chain joins TRBV27 to TRBJ2-1; D is perhaps TRBD2 (6 bases). V lost 4 bases to trimming and J lost 6 bases, with 13 bases between them. CDR1 and CDR2 (germline): MNHEY, SMNVEV (reference sequence). CDR3 length: 14 amino acids. CDR3 sequence: CASSSRDSFNEQFF. CDR3 nucleotide sequence: TGTGCCAGCAGTTCCCGGGACTCATTCAATGAGCAGTTCTTC.

The chain combines TRBV19 with TRBJ2-1; 8 nucleotides match TRBD2. J gave up 0 bases and V 5 bases, and 3 bases lay outside the gene matches. The CDR3 sequence is 15 residues long. Germline V gene sequence: CDR1 LNHDA, CDR2 SQIVND (reference sequence). The CDR3 DNA sequence: TGTGCCAGTAGTGTCAGCGGGAGCTCCTACAATGAGCAGTTCTTC. It is translated as CASSVSGSSYNEQFF.

The CDR3 DNA reads as TGTGCCAGTAGTAAACCGGGACAGCACACTGAAGCTTTCTTT. Residues: CASSKPGQHTEAFF. The J gene is TRBJ1-1, the V gene TRBV19; 7 positions agree with TRBD1. The CDR3 contains 14 residues. Germline CDR1 and CDR2: LNHDA and SQIVND (reference sequence). The ends lost 4 bases at V and 3 bases at J; junction bases unmatched: 5.